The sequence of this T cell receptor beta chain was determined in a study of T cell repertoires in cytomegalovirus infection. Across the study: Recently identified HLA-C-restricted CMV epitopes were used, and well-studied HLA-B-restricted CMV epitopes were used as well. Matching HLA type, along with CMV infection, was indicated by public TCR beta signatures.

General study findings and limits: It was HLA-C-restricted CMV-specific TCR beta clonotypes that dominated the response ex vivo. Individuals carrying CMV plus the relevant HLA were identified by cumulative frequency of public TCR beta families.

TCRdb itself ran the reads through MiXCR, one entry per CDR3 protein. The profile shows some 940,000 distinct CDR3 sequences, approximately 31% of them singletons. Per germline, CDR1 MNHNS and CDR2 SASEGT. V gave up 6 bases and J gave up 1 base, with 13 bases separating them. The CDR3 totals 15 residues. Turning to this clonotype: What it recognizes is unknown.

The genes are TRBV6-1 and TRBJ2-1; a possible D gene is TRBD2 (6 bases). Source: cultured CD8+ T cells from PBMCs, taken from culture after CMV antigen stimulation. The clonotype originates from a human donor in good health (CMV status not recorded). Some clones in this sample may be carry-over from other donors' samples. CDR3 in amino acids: CASSGTSISYNEQFF. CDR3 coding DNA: TGTGCCAGCAGCGGTACTAGCATATCCTACAATGAGCAGTTCTTC.